These 21 T cell receptor beta chains share one sample of origin, sequenced in a study of T cell responses to AZD1222 COVID-19 vaccine. Some clones are missing from TCRdb's copy, which holds only in-frame ones; the method was immunoSEQ multiplex PCR. This table holds about 180,000 clones, 80% to 90% found once. The source material was peripheral blood, sampled on day 0 of AZD1222 vaccination. These receptors originate from an adult in good health.

V gene TRBV2 combines with J gene TRBJ2-7; D possibly corresponds to TRBD2 (7 bases). In germline, CDR1 is SNHLY, CDR2 FYNNEI. The CDR3 contains 13 residues. CDR3 residues: CAWEGVTSYEQYV. The CDR3 nucleotides are TGTGCTTGGGAGGGGGTCACCTCCTACGAGCAGTACGTC.

The rearrangement joins TRBV7-6 to TRBJ1-5; D remains ambiguous. V shed 1 base and J shed 3 bases, with 10 bases lying between them. Germline CDR1 and CDR2: SGHVS and FNYEAQ. The CDR3 extends over 15 amino acids. The chain's CDR3 is CASSLGVEYNQPQHF. In DNA form, the CDR3 reads TGTGCCAGCAGCTTAGGGGTAGAATACAATCAGCCCCAGCATTTT.

The chain couples TRBV6-5 to TRBJ1-5; 7 nucleotides line up with TRBD1. Germline V gene data show CDR1 as MNHEY and CDR2 as SVGAGI. The CDR3 contains 15 residues. The V and J ends lost 2 bases and 2 bases, in that order; junction bases with no gene match: 3. The CDR3 DNA follows: TGTGCCAGCAGTTACCTCGACAGGGGCAATCAGCCCCAGCATTTT. Amino acids: CASSYLDRGNQPQHF.

V gene TRBV19 combines with J gene TRBJ2-7; D not resolved. The CDR3 covers 11 residues. Trimming left V 8 bases short and J 3 bases short, with 8 bases between. From germline, CDR1 is LNHDA and CDR2 SQIVND (reference sequence). The CDR3 region is CASPGFYEQYV. CDR3 coding DNA: TGTGCCAGTCCCGGCTTCTACGAGCAGTACGTC.

The count of this clone is one. The V call is TRBV10-3, the J call TRBJ2-7, with D tentatively TRBD2 (6 bases). Germline V lookup: CDR1 ENHRY, CDR2 SYGVKD. This CDR3 comprises 13 residues. V was pared by 4 bases and J by 2 bases, with 9 bases between. The CDR3 coding sequence is TGTGCCATCAGTGGAGGAGGGGCCTACGAGCAGTACGTC. It encodes CAISGGGAYEQYV.

The V and J genes are TRBV27 and TRBJ2-7, with 8 bases fitting TRBD1. Germline trimming cut 0 bases from V and 6 bases from J; bases unmatched to any gene: 7. Looked up from germline, CDR1 is MNHEY and CDR2 is SMNVEV (reference sequence). The CDR3 extends over 15 amino acids. The chain's CDR3 is CASSLSYPGGVEQYF. In DNA, the CDR3 is TGTGCCAGCAGTTTATCCTACCCAGGGGGCGTCGAGCAGTACTTC.

The chain has TRBV6-5 and TRBJ1-2; the D gene is possibly TRBD1 (5 bases). The CDR3 has 16 amino acids. Trimming cost V 0 bases and J 3 bases, with 14 bases left between them. Germline V gene sequence: CDR1 MNHEY, CDR2 SVGAGI. This chain's CDR3 is CASSYSLRTLYYGYTF. DNA for the CDR3: TGTGCCAGCAGTTACTCTCTAAGGACACTTTACTATGGCTACACCTTC.

This clone was counted a single time. The V call is TRBV9, the J call TRBJ1-1; D not certain. Trimming removed 3 bases at V and 1 base at J, with 7 bases between. The CDR3 is 13 amino acids. Germline V CDR1 and CDR2: SGDLS, YYNGEE. This CDR3 reads CASSDGRNTEAFF. In nucleotides, the CDR3 is TGTGCCAGCAGCGATGGGAGGAACACTGAAGCTTTCTTT. The entire variable domain, with the rest obtained from reference TRBV9 and TRBJ1-1, is as follows: DSGVTQTPKHLITATGQRVTLRCSPRSGDLSVYWYQQSLDQGLQFLIQYYNGEERAKGNILERFSAQQFPDLHSELNLSSLELGDSALYFCASSDGRNTEAFFGQGTRLTVV.

The chain recombines TRBV4-3 with TRBJ2-1; 7 positions agree with TRBD2. The CDR3 is 16 residues long. The germline V gene has CDR1 LGHNA and CDR2 YSLEER. Trimming at V came to 4 bases and at J to 4 bases, leaving 10 bases not matched to a gene. CDR3 region: CASSPMWGGSYNEQFF. The CDR3 nucleotides are TGCGCCAGCAGCCCTATGTGGGGGGGAAGTTACAATGAGCAGTTCTTC.

This chain links TRBV4-3 with TRBJ2-2; TRBD1 agrees at 7 bases. The CDR3 is made up of 19 amino acids. Germline V gene lookup returns CDR1 LGHNA and CDR2 YSLEER. V was pared by 3 bases and J by 3 bases, with 16 bases of the junction left unmatched. CDR3 nucleotide sequence: TGCGCCAGCAGCCAGAGAGGGGGCCCGAGGGATCGAGACACCGGGGAGCTGTTTTTT. Translation gives CASSQRGGPRDRDTGELFF.

The chain is built from TRBV6-6 and TRBJ2-7, with a tentative D call TRBD2 (7 bases). CDR1 is MNHNY, CDR2 SVGAGI, per germline (reference sequence). The length of the CDR3 is 13 residues. The CDR3 sequence: CASSYSKGGGTEV. The CDR3 DNA is TGTGCCAGCAGTTACTCGAAGGGAGGGGGAACGGAGGTC.

J is TRBJ1-2 and V is TRBV28; D might be TRBD1 (5 bases). The V and J ends lost 3 bases and 6 bases respectively, with 8 bases between them. This CDR3 has 12 amino acids. The germline V gene encodes CDR1 MDHEN and CDR2 SYDVKM. CDR3 sequence (DNA): TGTGCCAGCAGTTTTGGGGGGGATGGCTACACCTTC. It is translated as CASSFGGDGYTF.

Notes on this clone: Sequence at one end of the junction differs from germline and may be a read error. The chain is built from TRBV3-1 (or the pseudogene TRBV3-2) and TRBJ1-2; a possible D gene is TRBD1 (5 bases). There are 12 residues in the CDR3. CDR1 and CDR2 from the germline V gene are LGHDT and YNNKEL (reference sequence). The CDR3 loop is CARPRPRPGLPF. The DNA for the CDR3 is TGTGCCCGCCCTCGCCCCCGGCCGGGACTGCCCTTC.

The CDR3 DNA reads as TGTGCCAGCAGTACCCAGGGACCCGGGGAGCTGTTTTTT. Translation: CASSTQGPGELFF. This rearrangement joins TRBV6-5 to TRBJ2-2; D may match TRBD1 or TRBD2 (5 bases each). Germline CDR1 is MNHEY and CDR2 is SVGAGI. The CDR3 extends over 13 amino acids. Trimming stripped 5 bases from V and 6 bases from J, with 10 bases between.

This chain links TRBV11-1 with TRBJ2-3; D perhaps matches TRBD1 (6 bases). V lost 2 bases to trimming and J lost 2 bases, with 11 bases between them. Germline lookup yields CDR1 SGHAT and CDR2 FQDESV (reference sequence). This CDR3 region has 15 residues. CDR3 region: CASSLHDRSTDTQYF. CDR3 in DNA: TGTGCCAGCAGCTTACATGACAGGTCCACAGATACGCAGTATTTT.

The chain is built from TRBV2 and TRBJ2-5; D is unclear. There are 14 residues in the CDR3. From germline, CDR1 is SNHLY and CDR2 FYNNEI. V was shortened by 4 bases and J by 5 bases, with 14 bases between the two germline ends. The CDR3 here is CASSGLALGETQYF. The CDR3 region has the DNA TGTGCCAGCAGTGGTTTGGCGCTGGGGGAGACCCAGTACTTC.

The genes are TRBV3-1 (or the pseudogene TRBV3-2) and TRBJ1-2; unclear D gene. CDR3 length equals 14 residues. The germline V gene has CDR1 LGHDT and CDR2 YNNKEL (reference sequence). V was pared by 0 bases and J by 4 bases, with 9 bases between. The CDR3 sequence: CASSQDVQTYGYTF. In DNA form, the CDR3 reads TGTGCCAGCAGCCAAGACGTGCAGACCTATGGCTACACCTTC.

This clone was counted a few times. The chain has TRBV2 and TRBJ1-2, with 10 bases aligning to TRBD1. CDR3 length equals 15 residues. Germline lookup yields CDR1 SNHLY and CDR2 FYNNEI. V was pared by 4 bases and J by 9 bases, with 11 bases of the junction left unmatched. The CDR3 DNA follows: TGTGCCAGCAGTGCTGGGGGACAGGGGAGTTTGCGCTACACCTTC. It encodes CASSAGGQGSLRYTF.

About this clone: At one boundary the junction diverges from the germline segment, which might be a read error. The chain combines TRBV2 with TRBJ1-5, with D tentatively TRBD1 (6 bases). Looked up from germline, CDR1 is SNHLY and CDR2 is FYNNEI. This CDR3 comprises 14 residues. The CDR3 DNA follows: TGTGCCAGCACTGAACGGCCAGGGGTTCAGCCCCAGCATTTT. Translated, it gives CASTERPGVQPQHF.

The chain carries TRBV19 and TRBJ2-5, with 8 bases aligning to TRBD1. The CDR3 contains 13 residues. V shed 6 bases and J 0 bases; nucleotides not matched to a gene: 0. Germline V gene sequence: CDR1 LNHDA, CDR2 SQIVND (reference sequence). The CDR3 sequence: CASRGQDQETQYF. DNA for the CDR3: TGTGCCAGTAGGGGACAGGACCAAGAGACCCAGTACTTC.

V usage is TRBV7-2 and J usage is TRBJ2-2; D possibly corresponds to TRBD1 (6 bases). Trimming took 8 bases from V and 4 from J, leaving 17 bases between them. Per germline, CDR1 SGHTA and CDR2 FQGNSA. The length of the CDR3 is 15 residues. CDR3 DNA: TGTGCCAGCGGGAAGCGACAGGCGGTCACCGGGGAGCTGTTTTTT. This encodes CASGKRQAVTGELFF.